The 30 T cell receptor beta chains below all came from one sample that was sequenced in a study of blood T cell repertoires in COVID-19. Sequencing was performed with immunoSEQ multiplex PCR; in TCRdb, only in-frame clones are kept and a portion is missing. The sample carries some 85,000 clones, about 70% recorded once. Sequencing input: peripheral blood. These receptors all come from an elderly woman with active or convalescent COVID-19.

As regards this clone: Other DNA sequences in this specimen translate into the identical CDR3. This sequence joins TRBV5-4 and TRBJ2-7, with TRBD2 matching over 15 bases. The CDR3 covers 19 residues. V lost 0 bases to trimming and J lost 0 bases; unmatched junction nucleotides: 7. The germline V gene encodes CDR1 SGHNT and CDR2 YYREEE (reference sequence). The CDR3 here is CASSLGGLAGGPRSYEQYF. The CDR3 coding sequence is TGTGCCAGCAGCTTGGGGGGACTAGCGGGGGGTCCCCGCTCCTACGAGCAGTACTTC.

The chain links TRBV10-3 to TRBJ1-4, with D perhaps TRBD1 (5 bases). Germline V gene sequence: CDR1 ENHRY, CDR2 SYGVKD. With 0 bases removed from V and 7 bases from J, the gap between germline ends came to 18 bases. The CDR3 runs 17 residues. The CDR3 spells CAISESILAGSSEKLFF. DNA of the CDR3: TGTGCCATCAGTGAGTCGATCCTGGCAGGGTCGTCTGAAAAACTGTTTTTT.

The rearrangement links TRBV5-5 to TRBJ2-4, with D perhaps matching TRBD1 (6 bases). Germline assignment: CDR1 SGHKS and CDR2 YYEKEE (reference sequence). Trimming stripped 3 bases from V and 8 bases from J, with 15 bases between. The CDR3 contains 14 residues. The CDR3 loop is CASSSQGPMDIQYF. As DNA, the CDR3 is TGTGCCAGCAGCTCCCAGGGGCCGATGGACATTCAGTACTTC.

This rearrangement joins TRBV9 to TRBJ1-5; the D gene is possibly TRBD1 (5 bases). The CDR3 extends over 15 amino acids. Germline lookup yields CDR1 SGDLS and CDR2 YYNGEE. The V and J ends lost 3 bases and 5 bases respectively, with 15 bases between them. The CDR3 loop reads CASSEGEGRYQPQHF. The DNA of the CDR3 is TGTGCCAGCAGCGAAGGGGAGGGTAGGTATCAGCCCCAGCATTTT. Combining the CDR3 with reference TRBV9 and TRBJ1-5 gives the whole variable domain DSGVTQTPKHLITATGQRVTLRCSPRSGDLSVYWYQQSLDQGLQFLIQYYNGEERAKGNILERFSAQQFPDLHSELNLSSLELGDSALYFCASSEGEGRYQPQHFGDGTRLSIL.

The chain has TRBV7-3 and TRBJ2-3; D ambiguous. The CDR3 sequence is 13 residues long. Germline CDR1 is SGHTA and CDR2 is FQGTGA. Trimming took 2 bases from V and 4 from J, leaving 7 bases between them. The CDR3 region has the DNA TGTGCCAGCAGCTTATTTCCGGCAGATACGCAGTATTTT. Amino acids: CASSLFPADTQYF.

In this sample, this clone turned up a few times. The chain carries TRBV7-2 and TRBJ2-7; 10 bases agree with TRBD2. J gave up 5 bases and V 2 bases, and 3 bases lay outside the gene matches. The germline CDR1 and CDR2 sequences are SGHTA and FQGNSA. CDR3 length: 14 residues. The CDR3 DNA reads TGTGCCAGCAGCTTAACTAGCGGGGACGACGAGCAGTACTTC. Encoded protein: CASSLTSGDDEQYF.

This clone was seen more than once but under ten times. For the CDR3, the DNA is TGTGCCTGGAGTGGTGTCGGGACAGGGTCTCAAGAGACCCAGTACTTC. It yields the protein CAWSGVGTGSQETQYF. V and J are TRBV30 and TRBJ2-5, with 9 nucleotides matching TRBD1. CDR3 size: 16 residues. Trimming cost V 1 base and J 2 bases; bases outside gene matches: 8. Germline CDR1 and CDR2: GTSNPN and SVGIG (reference sequence).

This clone showed up just once. V gene TRBV7-8 combines with J gene TRBJ2-4; weak D call: TRBD1 (6 bases). Looked up from germline, CDR1 is SGHVS and CDR2 is FQNEAQ. This CDR3 comprises 15 residues. V lost 0 bases and J lost 5, with 11 bases in between. The CDR3 here is CASSLAGGGQNIQYF. The CDR3, as DNA: TGTGCCAGCAGCTTAGCAGGGGGTGGACAAAACATTCAGTACTTC.

V and J are TRBV19 and TRBJ1-5; 8 bases are shared with TRBD1. CDR1 LNHDA and CDR2 SQIVND come from the germline V gene (reference sequence). The CDR3 is made up of 16 amino acids. V lost 5 bases, J lost 7 bases, and 13 bases stayed unmatched. The CDR3 sequence: CASSPQGQGAWQPQHF. Here the CDR3 DNA reads TGTGCCAGTAGTCCCCAGGGCCAGGGGGCATGGCAGCCCCAGCATTTT.

The chain is built from TRBV5-1 and TRBJ2-7; 9 bases fit TRBD1. Germline V lookup: CDR1 SGHRS, CDR2 YFSETQ. The CDR3 consists of 15 residues. V lost 3 bases to trimming and J lost 2 bases; unmatched junction nucleotides: 6. The CDR3 is CASSWAGTGPYEQYF. Written as DNA, the CDR3 is TGCGCCAGCAGCTGGGCCGGGACAGGGCCCTACGAGCAGTACTTC.

This chain links TRBV7-2 with TRBJ2-7; 8 bases are shared with TRBD2. Germline values: CDR1 SGHTA, CDR2 FQGNSA. This CDR3 spans 15 amino acids. The V segment lost 2 bases and the J segment 2 bases; nucleotides outside the gene matches: 5. CDR3 coding DNA: TGTGCCAGCAGCTTATATCGGGGGGGCCCCTACGAGCAGTACTTC. Its protein product is CASSLYRGGPYEQYF.

This clone was counted a few times. CDR3 sequence: CASSLGTGVHEQYF. The DNA of the CDR3 is TGTGCCAGCAGCCTGGGGACAGGGGTCCACGAGCAGTACTTC. The chain links TRBV7-8 to TRBJ2-7, with 10 bases that match TRBD1. V gave up 5 bases and J gave up 5 bases; unmatched junction bases: 6. CDR1 is SGHVS, CDR2 FQNEAQ, per germline. This CDR3 is built from 14 residues.

This clone appeared a few times. The J gene is TRBJ2-1, the V gene TRBV15; tentatively, D is TRBD1 (6 bases). V gave up 1 base and J gave up 5 bases, with 9 bases separating them. The CDR3 contains 14 residues. The germline CDR1 and CDR2 sequences are LNHNV and YYDKDF (reference sequence). CDR3: CATSRGQGNNEQFF. CDR3 DNA sequence: TGTGCCACCAGCAGAGGGCAGGGGAACAATGAGCAGTTCTTC.

This chain links TRBV18 with TRBJ2-2; D is ambiguous. Trimming stripped 6 bases from V and 4 bases from J, with 12 bases between. The CDR3 sequence is 14 residues long. Germline V gene sequence: CDR1 KGHSH, CDR2 LQKENI. DNA for the CDR3: TGTGCCAGCTCCCCTGACTCATCCACCGGGGAGCTGTTTTTT. Translation: CASSPDSSTGELFF.

This chain connects TRBV27 to TRBJ1-4; no clear D gene. V lost 5 bases to trimming and J lost 4 bases, with 8 bases between them. Germline CDR1 MNHEY, CDR2 SMNVEV (reference sequence). There are 13 residues in the CDR3. CDR3 region: CASSPLLNEKLFF. Written as DNA, the CDR3 is TGTGCCAGCAGTCCCCTCCTTAATGAAAAACTGTTTTTT.

The chain links TRBV4-3 to TRBJ2-1; 7 bases fit TRBD2. Unmatched junction bases numbered 8, after V lost 3 bases and J lost 6 bases. The CDR3 spans 15 residues. Germline values: CDR1 LGHNA, CDR2 YSLEER. CDR3 amino acids: CASSQGGTYGNEQFF. Here the CDR3 DNA reads TGCGCCAGCAGCCAGGGAGGGACTTACGGCAATGAGCAGTTCTTC.

The CDR3 nucleotides read TGTGCCAGCAGCTTAGCAGGACAGTTCACTGAAGCTTTCTTT. Translation gives CASSLAGQFTEAFF. The rearrangement joins TRBV7-9 to TRBJ1-1, with D perhaps TRBD1 (6 bases). The CDR3 length is 14 residues. The germline CDR1 and CDR2 sequences are SEHNR and FQNEAQ (reference sequence). Trimming shortened V by 0 bases and J by 4 bases, and 9 bases separated the two germline ends.

In nucleotides, the CDR3 is TGTGCCAGCAAAAAAGGGACAGGGGCAGACTATGGCTACACCTTC. It specifies CASKKGTGADYGYTF. This chain links TRBV6-4 with TRBJ1-2; 10 bases are a match to TRBD1. Germline CDR1 and CDR2: MRHNA and SNTAGT. This CDR3 is 15 amino acids long. V was clipped by 7 bases and J by 3 bases; unmatched bases: 8.

This clone showed up just a few times. The chain recombines TRBV6-2 or TRBV6-3 with TRBJ2-1, with 10 nucleotides matching TRBD1. Losses at the gene ends were 5 bases for V and 8 bases for J; bases not matched to a gene: 9. CDR3 size: 15 residues. The germline gives CDR1 MNHEY, CDR2 SVGEGT. CDR3: CASSTGTGVTDEQFF. The CDR3 nucleotides are TGTGCCAGCAGTACTGGGACAGGGGTTACCGATGAGCAGTTCTTC.

This clone came up once. This sequence joins TRBV14 and TRBJ2-6, with 8 positions matching TRBD1. The CDR3 contains 19 residues. CDR1 SGHDN and CDR2 FVKESK come from the germline V gene. J gave up 0 bases and V 0 bases, and 7 bases lay outside the gene matches. In nucleotides, the CDR3 is TGTGCCAGCAGCCAAGAAAGTCAGGGGGCCGTCTCTGGGGCCAACGTCCTGACTTTC. Residues: CASSQESQGAVSGANVLTF.

This chain uses TRBV7-2 with TRBJ2-5; maybe TRBD1 (6 bases). CDR3 length: 15 amino acids. CDR1 is SGHTA and CDR2 is FQGNSA in the germline V gene. Trimming removed 3 bases at V and 2 bases at J, with 13 bases between. This chain's CDR3 is CASSFHRTEQETQYF. Written as DNA, the CDR3 is TGTGCCAGCAGCTTCCACAGGACAGAACAAGAGACCCAGTACTTC.

The V and J genes are TRBV11-2 and TRBJ2-5; 8 nucleotides match TRBD2. CDR1 is SGHAT, CDR2 FQNNGV, per germline. Trimming cost V 3 bases and J 2 bases; bases outside gene matches: 8. The CDR3 loop spans 16 amino acids. The DNA of the CDR3 is TGTGCCAGCAGCTTCCATCGGGGGGGCGATCAAGAGACCCAGTACTTC. Translating it yields CASSFHRGGDQETQYF.

The chain recombines TRBV3-1 (or the pseudogene TRBV3-2) with TRBJ1-6; no clear D gene. CDR1 and CDR2 (germline): LGHDT, YNNKEL (reference sequence). Deletions cut 0 bases from V and 0 bases from J, with 9 bases between. The CDR3 sequence is 17 residues long. The CDR3: CASSQEHGSSYNSPLHF. DNA of the CDR3: TGTGCCAGCAGCCAAGAACACGGGAGCTCCTATAATTCACCCCTCCACTTT.

The V call is TRBV7-2, the J call TRBJ1-5, with D unresolved. The germline V gene encodes CDR1 SGHTA and CDR2 FQGNSA. Between the trimmed V and J ends, which lost 3 bases and 5 bases, there was a span of 8 bases. CDR3 length: 13 amino acids. The CDR3 loop reads CASSFMVDQPQHF. Here the CDR3 DNA reads TGTGCCAGCAGCTTTATGGTAGATCAGCCCCAGCATTTT.

The rearrangement uses TRBV7-9 and TRBJ2-2, with D maybe TRBD1 (6 bases). Trimming stripped 5 bases from V and 1 base from J, with 11 bases between. Per germline, CDR1 SEHNR and CDR2 FQNEAQ (reference sequence). The CDR3 has 15 amino acids. CDR3 region: CASSHDRWNTGELFF. CDR3 bases: TGTGCCAGCAGCCACGACAGGTGGAACACCGGGGAGCTGTTTTTT.

The chain combines TRBV29-1 with TRBJ1-3; D remains unclear. Trimming took off 7 bases at V and 1 base at J, with 8 bases between the two ends. CDR1 and CDR2 from the germline V gene are SQVTM and ANQGSEA. The CDR3 has 12 amino acids. The CDR3 loop is CSATLSGNTIYF. CDR3 bases: TGCAGCGCGACTCTTTCTGGAAACACCATATATTTT.

The chain combines TRBV28 with TRBJ1-5; D ambiguous. V lost 7 bases and J 5 bases, leaving 9 bases between the germline ends. The length of the CDR3 is 12 residues. The germline CDR1 and CDR2 sequences are MDHEN and SYDVKM. The CDR3 region has the DNA TGTGCCAGCACCGCGGTGGATCAGCCCCAGCATTTT. This translates into CASTAVDQPQHF.

This chain joins TRBV9 and TRBJ2-6; D is perhaps TRBD1 (6 bases). Germline CDR1 reads SGDLS; CDR2 reads YYNGEE. The CDR3 is 17 amino acids. V was cut by 3 bases and J by 0 bases, with 13 bases left in between. Here the CDR3 DNA reads TGTGCCAGCAGCGCGGACAGCGATTACTCTGGGGCCAACGTCCTGACTTTC. It specifies CASSADSDYSGANVLTF.

V and J are TRBV2 and TRBJ2-3; TRBD2 agrees at 13 bases. Per the germline V gene, CDR1 is SNHLY and CDR2 is FYNNEI. The V gene end was trimmed by 5 bases and the J gene end by 7 bases; junction bases not matched to a gene: 6. The CDR3 has 15 amino acids. The CDR3 here is CASSLLAGGPNTQYF. CDR3 DNA sequence: TGTGCCAGCAGTTTACTAGCGGGGGGGCCGAATACGCAGTATTTT.

The gene calls are TRBV7-2 and TRBJ2-3, with TRBD2 as a possible D gene (5 bases). This CDR3 comprises 12 residues. V dropped 5 bases and J dropped 10 bases, with 13 bases sitting between them. The germline gives CDR1 SGHTA, CDR2 FQGNSA. The CDR3 reads CASSPVGEPQYF. The CDR3, as DNA: TGTGCCAGCAGCCCAGTCGGGGAGCCGCAGTATTTT.